The clone carrying this T cell receptor (beta chain) has at least ten counts. Its antigen is undetermined. Amplification of TCR beta CDR3 regions used RNA as the template. The HTBI set primed first-round TCR CDR3 RT-PCR. Each CDR3 protein gets one entry after TCRdb re-called the multiplex PCR reads with MiXCR. Counted here are about 130,000 distinct CDR3 sequences, less than 25% occurring once; the ten biggest clones make up about two thirds. The data were obtained in a study of T cells in Graves' hyperthyroidism and ophthalmopathy. A patient was excluded if there was uncontrolled infection, other autoimmune disease, pregnancy or lactation. V was cut by 6 bases and J by 2 bases, with 17 bases left in between. Germline V lookup: CDR1 MNHNS, CDR2 SASEGT. This CDR3 is built from 15 residues. Points from the study as a whole: Researchers report that a 13 V-J model separated ophthalmopathy from stable hyperthyroidism.

The sample comprised blood. This TCR was sampled from a woman aged 45-60 years with Graves' hyperthyroidism that later progressed to Graves' ophthalmopathy. The rearrangement uses TRBV6-1 and TRBJ2-7, with D possibly matching TRBD2 (6 bases). CDR3 bases: TGTGCCAGCAGCCCCGGGGGACGGACGACCTACGAGCAGTACTTC. Translated: CASSPGGRTTYEQYF.